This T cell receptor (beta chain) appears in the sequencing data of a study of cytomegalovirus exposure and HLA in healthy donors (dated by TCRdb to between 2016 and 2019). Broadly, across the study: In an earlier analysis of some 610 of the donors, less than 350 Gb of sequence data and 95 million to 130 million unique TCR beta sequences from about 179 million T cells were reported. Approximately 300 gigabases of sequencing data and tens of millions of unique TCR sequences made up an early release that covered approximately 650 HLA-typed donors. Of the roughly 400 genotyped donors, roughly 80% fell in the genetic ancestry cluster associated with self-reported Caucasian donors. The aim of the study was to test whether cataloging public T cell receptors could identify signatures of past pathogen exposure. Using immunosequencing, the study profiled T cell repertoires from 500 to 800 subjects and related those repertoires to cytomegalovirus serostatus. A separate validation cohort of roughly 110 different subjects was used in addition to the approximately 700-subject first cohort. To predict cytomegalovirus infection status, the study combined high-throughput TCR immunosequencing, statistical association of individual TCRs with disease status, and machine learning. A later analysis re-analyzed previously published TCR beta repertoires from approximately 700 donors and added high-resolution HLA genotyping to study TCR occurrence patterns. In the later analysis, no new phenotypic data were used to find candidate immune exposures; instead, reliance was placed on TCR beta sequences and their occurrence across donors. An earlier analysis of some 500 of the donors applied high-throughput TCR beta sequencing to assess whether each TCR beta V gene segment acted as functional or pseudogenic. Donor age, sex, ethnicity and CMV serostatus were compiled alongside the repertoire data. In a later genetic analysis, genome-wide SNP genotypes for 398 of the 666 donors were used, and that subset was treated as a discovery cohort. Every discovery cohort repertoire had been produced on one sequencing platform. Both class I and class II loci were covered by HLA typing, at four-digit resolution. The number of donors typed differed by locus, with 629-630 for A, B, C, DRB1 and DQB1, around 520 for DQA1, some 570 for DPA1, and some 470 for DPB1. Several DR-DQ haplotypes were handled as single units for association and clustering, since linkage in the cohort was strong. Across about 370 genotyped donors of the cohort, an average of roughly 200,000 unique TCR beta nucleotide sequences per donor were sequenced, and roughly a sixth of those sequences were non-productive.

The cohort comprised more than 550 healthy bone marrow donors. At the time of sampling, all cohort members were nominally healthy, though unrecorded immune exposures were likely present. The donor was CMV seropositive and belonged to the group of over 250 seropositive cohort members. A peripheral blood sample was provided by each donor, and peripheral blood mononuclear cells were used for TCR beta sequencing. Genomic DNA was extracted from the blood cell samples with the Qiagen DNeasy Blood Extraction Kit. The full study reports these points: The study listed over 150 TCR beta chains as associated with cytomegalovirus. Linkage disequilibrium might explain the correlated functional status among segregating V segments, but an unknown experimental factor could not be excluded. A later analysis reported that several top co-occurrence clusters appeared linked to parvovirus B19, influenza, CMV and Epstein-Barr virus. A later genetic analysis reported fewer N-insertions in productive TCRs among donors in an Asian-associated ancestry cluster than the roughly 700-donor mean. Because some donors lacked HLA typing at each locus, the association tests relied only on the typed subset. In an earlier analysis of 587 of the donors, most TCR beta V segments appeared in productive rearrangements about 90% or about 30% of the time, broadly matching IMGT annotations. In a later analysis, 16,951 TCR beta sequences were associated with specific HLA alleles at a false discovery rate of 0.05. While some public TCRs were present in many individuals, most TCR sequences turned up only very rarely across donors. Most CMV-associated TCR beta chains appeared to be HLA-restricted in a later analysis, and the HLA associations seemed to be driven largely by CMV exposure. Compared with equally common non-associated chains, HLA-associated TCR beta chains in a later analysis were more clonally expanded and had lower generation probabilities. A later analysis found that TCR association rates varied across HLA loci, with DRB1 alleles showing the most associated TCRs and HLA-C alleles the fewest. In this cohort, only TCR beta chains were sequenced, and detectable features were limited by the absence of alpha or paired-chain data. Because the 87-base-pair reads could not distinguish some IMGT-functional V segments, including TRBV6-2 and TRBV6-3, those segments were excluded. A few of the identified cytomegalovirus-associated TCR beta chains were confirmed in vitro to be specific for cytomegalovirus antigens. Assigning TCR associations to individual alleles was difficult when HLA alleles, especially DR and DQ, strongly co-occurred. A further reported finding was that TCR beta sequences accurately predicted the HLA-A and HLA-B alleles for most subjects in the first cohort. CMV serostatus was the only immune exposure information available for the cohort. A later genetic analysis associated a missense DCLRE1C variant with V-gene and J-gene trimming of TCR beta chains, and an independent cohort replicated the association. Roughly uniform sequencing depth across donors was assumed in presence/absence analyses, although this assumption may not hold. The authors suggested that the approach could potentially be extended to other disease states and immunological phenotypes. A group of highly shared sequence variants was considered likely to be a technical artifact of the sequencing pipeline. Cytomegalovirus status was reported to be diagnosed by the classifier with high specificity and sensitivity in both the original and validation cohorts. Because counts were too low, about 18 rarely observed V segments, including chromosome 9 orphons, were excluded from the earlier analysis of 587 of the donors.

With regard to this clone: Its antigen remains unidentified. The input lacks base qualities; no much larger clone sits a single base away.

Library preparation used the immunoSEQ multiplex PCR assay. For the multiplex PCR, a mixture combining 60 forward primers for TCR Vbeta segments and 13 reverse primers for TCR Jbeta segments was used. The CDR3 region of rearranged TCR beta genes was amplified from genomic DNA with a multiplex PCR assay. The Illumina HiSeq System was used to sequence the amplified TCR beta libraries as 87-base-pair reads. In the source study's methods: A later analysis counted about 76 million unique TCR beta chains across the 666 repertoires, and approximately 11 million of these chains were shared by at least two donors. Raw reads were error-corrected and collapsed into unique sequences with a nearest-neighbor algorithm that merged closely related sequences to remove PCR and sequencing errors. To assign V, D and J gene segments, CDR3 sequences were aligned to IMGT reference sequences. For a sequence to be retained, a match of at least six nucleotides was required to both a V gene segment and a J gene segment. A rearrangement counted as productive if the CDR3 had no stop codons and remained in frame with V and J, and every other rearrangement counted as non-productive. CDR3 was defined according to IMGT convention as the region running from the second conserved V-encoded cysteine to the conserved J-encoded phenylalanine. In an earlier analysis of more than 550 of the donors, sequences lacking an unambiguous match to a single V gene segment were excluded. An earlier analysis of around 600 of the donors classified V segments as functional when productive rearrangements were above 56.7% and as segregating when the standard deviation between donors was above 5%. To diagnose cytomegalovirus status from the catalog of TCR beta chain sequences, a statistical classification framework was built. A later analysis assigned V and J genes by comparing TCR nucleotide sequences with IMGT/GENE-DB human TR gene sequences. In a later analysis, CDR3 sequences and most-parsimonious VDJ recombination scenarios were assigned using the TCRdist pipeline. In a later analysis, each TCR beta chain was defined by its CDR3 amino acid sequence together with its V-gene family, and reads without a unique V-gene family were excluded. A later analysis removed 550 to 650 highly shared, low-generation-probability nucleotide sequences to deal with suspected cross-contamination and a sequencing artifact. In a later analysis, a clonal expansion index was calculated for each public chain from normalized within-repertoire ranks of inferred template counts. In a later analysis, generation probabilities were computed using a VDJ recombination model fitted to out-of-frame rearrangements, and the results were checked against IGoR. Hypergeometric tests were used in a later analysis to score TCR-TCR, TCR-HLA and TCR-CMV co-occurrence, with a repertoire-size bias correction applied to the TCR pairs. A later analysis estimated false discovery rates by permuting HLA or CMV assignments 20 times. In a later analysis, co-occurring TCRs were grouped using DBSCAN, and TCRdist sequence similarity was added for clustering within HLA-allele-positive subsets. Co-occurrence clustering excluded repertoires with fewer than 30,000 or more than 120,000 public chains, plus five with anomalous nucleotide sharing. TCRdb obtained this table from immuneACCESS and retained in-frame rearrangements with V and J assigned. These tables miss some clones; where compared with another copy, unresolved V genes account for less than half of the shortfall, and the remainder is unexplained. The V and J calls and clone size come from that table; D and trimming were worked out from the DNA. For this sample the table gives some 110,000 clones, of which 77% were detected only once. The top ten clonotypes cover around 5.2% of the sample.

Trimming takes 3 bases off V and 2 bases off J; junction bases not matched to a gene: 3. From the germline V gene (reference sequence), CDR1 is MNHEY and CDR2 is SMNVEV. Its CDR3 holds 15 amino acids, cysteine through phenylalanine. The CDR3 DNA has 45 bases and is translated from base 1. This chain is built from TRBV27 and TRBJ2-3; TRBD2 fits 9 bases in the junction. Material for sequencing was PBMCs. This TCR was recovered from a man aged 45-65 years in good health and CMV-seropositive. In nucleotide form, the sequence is TGTGCCAGCAGTTTTGGCGGGGGGGACACAGATACGCAGTATTTT. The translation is CASSFGGGDTDTQYF.